This T cell receptor beta chain was observed in a study of blood T cell repertoires in COVID-19. Looking at the study overall: The samples span acute and convalescent COVID-19 from the United States, Italy and Spain. Nucleic acid was either cDNA or gDNA, and it came from T cells, B-cell-depleted T cells, or PBMCs.

In the authors' workflow: Reference gene primers were amplified, and this amplification served to estimate nucleated cell counts. Repertoires were generated with immunoSEQ multiplex PCR, while TCRdb's copy carries only in-frame clones and drops some. V, J and clone size were drawn from that table, and D and trimming were deduced from the DNA. This sample yields fewer than 100,000 clones, of which 84% are seen a single time; around 22% belongs to the top ten. CDR1 SGHDT and CDR2 YYEEEE come from the germline V gene. This CDR3 is 12 amino acids long. V lost 4 bases and J 0 bases, leaving 3 bases between the germline ends.

The gene calls are TRBV5-6 and TRBJ2-3; D ambiguous. Specimen: peripheral blood. This receptor was taken from a woman aged 45-59 years with acute or convalescent COVID-19. CDR3 DNA: TGTGCCAGCAGCCTTAGCACAGATACGCAGTATTTT. Amino acids: CASSLSTDTQYF. The full variable domain, in which reference TRBV5-6 and TRBJ2-3 provide the parts outside the CDR3, is DAGVTQSPTHLIKTRGQQVTLRCSPKSGHDTVSWYQQALGQGPQFIFQYYEEEERQRGNFPDRFSGHQFPNYSSELNVNALLLGDSALYLCASSLSTDTQYFGPGTRLTVL.